This T cell receptor (beta chain) was identified during a study of Ad26.COV2.S vaccination and SARS-CoV-2 variants. Study details: The study gave Ad26.COV2.S intramuscularly, once or twice 56 days apart. General study points: Breadth of non-spike TCRs did not differ between vaccinees and placebo recipients. Ad26.COV2.S recipients had broader spike-specific TCRs (P = 0.0014).

Remarks on this clone: No antigen is known for it.

Treatment noted: around 19 received Ad26.COV2.S at low or high dose, single or two shots; several received placebo; per-sample allocation not given. Sampling occurred on day 63 after the first vaccine or placebo injection. An Ad26 vector was used to express Wuhan-strain SARS-CoV-2 spike as the vaccine. The CDR3 runs 13 residues. Germline loops: CDR1 MNHNY, CDR2 SVGAGI (reference sequence). Germline trimming cut 7 bases from V and 7 bases from J; bases unmatched to any gene: 7. Sequenced by immunoSEQ multiplex PCR; TCRdb stores in-frame clones only, minus some. This table holds more than 300,000 clones, around 83% found once.

Here the sequenced sample was peripheral blood, taken in a trial of Ad26.COV2.S vaccine versus placebo. The origin of this receptor is a person between 18 and 59 years old who received the Ad26.COV2.S COVID-19 vaccine or a placebo. The chain joins TRBV6-6 to TRBJ1-2; 9 nucleotides line up with TRBD1. CDR3 DNA sequence: TGTGCCAGCACCTCGACAGGGGGTTTTGGCTACACCTTC. It encodes CASTSTGGFGYTF.